The 7 T cell receptor beta chains listed next were all sequenced from one sample in a study of T-cell memory formation after mild COVID-19. Each CDR3 protein is one row after TCRdb ran MiXCR on the 5' RACE reads. Of about 170,000 distinct CDR3 sequences in the sample, approximately 12% were seen once. Material for sequencing was PBMCs or a T cell subset sorted from them (not recorded which). Receptor source: a man between 18 and 35 years old who had mild COVID-19 (a few samples of this study predate the infection). Cell type and time point are not known.

This chain uses TRBV4-2 with TRBJ2-3; no reliable D call. The ends were cut back, 2 bases at V and 4 bases at J, with 7 bases in the middle. Germline V gives CDR1 LGHNA, CDR2 YNFKEQ. This CDR3 has 13 residues. The chain's CDR3 is CASSQPGSDTQYF. CDR3 nucleotides: TGTGCCAGCAGCCAACCCGGATCAGATACGCAGTATTTT.

The chain recombines TRBV6-1 with TRBJ1-1; D gene uncertain. V lost 2 bases and J 2 bases, leaving 12 bases between the germline ends. The germline CDR1 and CDR2 sequences are MNHNS and SASEGT. This CDR3 is 15 amino acids long. This CDR3 is CASSEIDYSNTEAFF. CDR3 coding DNA: TGTGCCAGCAGTGAAATCGACTACTCTAACACTGAAGCTTTCTTT.

In its sample, this clonotype was seen many times. The rearrangement uses TRBV20-1 and TRBJ2-7; D is uncertain. The CDR3 length is 11 residues. Germline CDR1 reads DFQATT; CDR2 reads SNEGSKA (reference sequence). V dropped 3 bases and J dropped 3 bases, with 6 bases sitting between them. CDR3 in DNA: TGCAGTGCTAGTCCCAGCTACGAGCAGTACTTC. As protein: CSASPSYEQYF.

This clonotype was observed many times. The chain joins TRBV10-3 to TRBJ2-1, with D possibly TRBD1 on 7 matching bases. The CDR3 is 14 amino acids. CDR1 is ENHRY and CDR2 is SYGVKD in the germline V gene. V lost 8 bases and J 6 bases, leaving 17 bases between the germline ends. CDR3 loop: CAIGGSDRLNEQFF. DNA of the CDR3: TGTGCCATCGGGGGGTCGGACAGGCTCAATGAGCAGTTCTTC.

The CDR3 sequence: CASSQYTASYEQYF. The CDR3 DNA is TGTGCCAGCAGCCAGTACACAGCCTCCTACGAGCAGTACTTC. The genes are TRBV3-1 and TRBJ2-7; D unresolved. The V end lost 3 bases, the J end lost 0 bases, and 9 bases lay between the germline ends. This CDR3 region has 14 residues. Germline CDR1 is LGHDT and CDR2 is YNNKEL (reference sequence).

The chain carries TRBV5-1 and TRBJ2-2, with D perhaps being TRBD1 or TRBD2 (5 bases each). CDR1 is SGHRS, CDR2 YFSETQ, per germline. This CDR3 is 13 amino acids long. Trimming removed 5 bases from V and 9 bases from J, with 14 bases in between. Here the CDR3 reads CASSLVGTRELFF. The CDR3 nucleotides read TGCGCCAGCAGTCTGGTGGGGACCCGGGAGCTGTTTTTT.

The chain recombines TRBV6-2 or TRBV6-3 with TRBJ1-5; a weak D match, TRBD1 (6 bases). The CDR3 is 16 residues long. Germline V gene sequence: CDR1 MNHEY, CDR2 SVGEGT. Trimming took off 6 bases at V and 9 bases at J, with 24 bases between the two ends. The CDR3 nucleotides read TGTGCCAGCAGCGCCATACAGGGTCGGGTTCGGTGGCCCCAGCATTTT. Translated: CASSAIQGRVRWPQHF.